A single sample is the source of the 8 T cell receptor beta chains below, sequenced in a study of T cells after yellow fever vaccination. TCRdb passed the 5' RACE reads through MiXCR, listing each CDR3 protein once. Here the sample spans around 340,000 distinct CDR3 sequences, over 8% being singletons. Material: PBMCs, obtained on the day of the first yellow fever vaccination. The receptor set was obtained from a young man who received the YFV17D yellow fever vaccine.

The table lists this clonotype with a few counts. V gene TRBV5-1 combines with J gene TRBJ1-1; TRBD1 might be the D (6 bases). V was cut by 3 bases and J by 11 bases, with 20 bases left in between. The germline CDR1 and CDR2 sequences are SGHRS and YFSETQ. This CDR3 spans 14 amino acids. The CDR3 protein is CASSSNLQGFVAFF. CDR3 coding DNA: TGCGCCAGCAGCTCAAATTTACAGGGTTTTGTTGCTTTCTTT.

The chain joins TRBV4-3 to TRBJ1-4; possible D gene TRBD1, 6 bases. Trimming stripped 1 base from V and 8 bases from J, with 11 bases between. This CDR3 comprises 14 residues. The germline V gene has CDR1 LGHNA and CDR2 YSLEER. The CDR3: CASSQGDTHEKLFF. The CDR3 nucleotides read TGCGCCAGCAGCCAAGGGGACACTCACGAAAAACTGTTTTTT.

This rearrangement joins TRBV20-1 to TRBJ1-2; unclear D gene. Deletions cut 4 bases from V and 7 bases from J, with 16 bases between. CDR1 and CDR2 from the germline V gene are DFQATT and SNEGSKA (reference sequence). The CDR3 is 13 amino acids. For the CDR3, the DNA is TGCAGTGCTACCCTATATGGCTCCGGTGGCTACACCTTC. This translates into CSATLYGSGGYTF.

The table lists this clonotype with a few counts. CDR3 DNA: TGTGCCAGCAGCACAAGCAGTATGAACACTGAAGCTTTCTTT. Protein sequence: CASSTSSMNTEAFF. The chain links TRBV7-3 to TRBJ1-1; D not certain. V was cut by 5 bases and J by 0 bases, with 10 bases left in between. The V gene's germline CDR1 is SGHTA and CDR2 FQGTGA. The CDR3 contains 14 residues.

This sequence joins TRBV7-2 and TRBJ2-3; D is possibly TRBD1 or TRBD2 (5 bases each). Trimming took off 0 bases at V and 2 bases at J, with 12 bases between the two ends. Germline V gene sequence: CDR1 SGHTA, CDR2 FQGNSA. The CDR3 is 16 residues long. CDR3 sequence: CASSLAGAANTDTQYF. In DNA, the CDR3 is TGTGCCAGCAGCTTAGCCGGGGCCGCAAACACAGATACGCAGTATTTT.

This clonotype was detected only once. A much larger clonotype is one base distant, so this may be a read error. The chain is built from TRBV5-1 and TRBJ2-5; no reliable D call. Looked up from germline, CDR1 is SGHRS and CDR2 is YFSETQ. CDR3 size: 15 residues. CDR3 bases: TGCGCCAGCAACTTGGAAGAAATGTACCAAGAGACCCAGTACTTC. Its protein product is CASNLEEMYQETQYF.

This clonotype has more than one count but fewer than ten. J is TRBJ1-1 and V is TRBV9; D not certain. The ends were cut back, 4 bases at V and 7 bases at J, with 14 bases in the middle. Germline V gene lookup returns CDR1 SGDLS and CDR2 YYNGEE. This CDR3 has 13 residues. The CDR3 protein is CASSTGPAGEAFF. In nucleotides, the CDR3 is TGTGCCAGCAGCACCGGACCGGCGGGTGAAGCTTTCTTT.

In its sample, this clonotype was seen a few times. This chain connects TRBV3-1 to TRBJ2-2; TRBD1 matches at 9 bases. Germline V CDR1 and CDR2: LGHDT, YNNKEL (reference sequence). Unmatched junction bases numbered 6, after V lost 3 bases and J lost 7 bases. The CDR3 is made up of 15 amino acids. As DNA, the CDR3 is TGTGCCAGCAGCCAGGGACAGGGAGTCAGCGGGGAGCTGTTTTTT. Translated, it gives CASSQGQGVSGELFF.